This entry lists 19 T cell receptor beta chains sequenced from one sample in a study of response to subunit inactivated influenza vaccine. TCRdb processed the RT-PCR reads anew with MiXCR; each CDR3 protein has one entry. The sample includes 650,000 to 850,000 distinct CDR3 sequences, approximately 14% seen only once; the top ten take 5.5% to 7%. The sample was PBMCs from blood, taken 14 days before vaccination. The receptors originated from a man aged 50-59 years who received an inactivated influenza vaccine.

This clonotype was counted only a few times. The chain links TRBV10-3 to TRBJ2-3; 12 bases are shared with TRBD1. The germline V gene encodes CDR1 ENHRY and CDR2 SYGVKD. The J segment lost 4 bases and the V segment lost 3 bases, leaving 5 bases of the junction unmatched. The length of the CDR3 is 16 residues. The CDR3 region is CAISDPGQGAADTQYF. The CDR3 DNA follows: TGTGCCATCAGTGACCCGGGACAGGGGGCTGCAGATACGCAGTATTTT.

This clonotype was counted a few times. The J gene is TRBJ2-1, the V gene TRBV20-1; 9 nucleotides line up with TRBD2. In germline, CDR1 is DFQATT, CDR2 SNEGSKA (reference sequence). J was trimmed by 5 bases and V by 6 bases; bases with no gene match: 8. This CDR3 has 14 amino acids. The CDR3 loop is CSARGGGSHNEQFF. The CDR3 DNA reads as TGCAGTGCGCGGGGGGGCGGGTCGCACAATGAGCAGTTCTTC.

The chain recombines TRBV11-1 with TRBJ2-2; D is perhaps TRBD2 (5 bases). This CDR3 spans 14 amino acids. Between the trimmed V and J ends, which lost 5 bases and 1 base, there was a span of 8 bases. CDR1 is SGHAT, CDR2 FQDESV, per germline (reference sequence). For the CDR3, the DNA is TGTGCCAGCAGCGAGGGCTGGAACACCGGGGAGCTGTTTTTT. Its protein product is CASSEGWNTGELFF. The full variable domain, rest sourced from reference TRBV11-1 and TRBJ2-2, is EAEVAQSPRYKITEKSQAVAFWCDPISGHATLYWYRQILGQGPELLVQFQDESVVDDSQLPKDRFSAERLKGVDSTLKIQPAELGDSAMYLCASSEGWNTGELFFGEGSRLTVL.

This chain links TRBV20-1 with TRBJ2-7; 7 positions match TRBD2. Germline V lookup: CDR1 DFQATT, CDR2 SNEGSKA (reference sequence). This CDR3 has 15 residues. J was trimmed by 0 bases and V by 0 bases; bases with no gene match: 5. In DNA, the CDR3 is TGCAGTGCTAGAGATCGACGGGAGGCCTCCTACGAGCAGTACTTC. Residues: CSARDRREASYEQYF.

There are a few counts of this clonotype. The chain joins TRBV12-3 or TRBV12-4 to TRBJ2-1; 11 nucleotides align to TRBD2. The CDR3 loop spans 14 amino acids. V was pared by 4 bases and J by 10 bases, with 6 bases of the junction left unmatched. The CDR3 region is CASSSSTSGAEQFF. Written as DNA, the CDR3 is TGTGCCAGCAGTTCGTCGACTAGCGGGGCCGAGCAGTTCTTC.

This clonotype was seen a handful of times. The chain has TRBV5-1 and TRBJ2-2, with D perhaps given as TRBD1 or TRBD2 (5 bases each). CDR3 length: 17 residues. V lost 0 bases, J lost 3 bases, and 15 bases lay in between. Per germline, CDR1 SGHRS and CDR2 YFSETQ. The DNA for the CDR3 is TGCGCCAGCAGCTTGGCTGGATCTCTGGGGGACACCGGGGAGCTGTTTTTT. Protein product: CASSLAGSLGDTGELFF.

V usage is TRBV7-2 and J usage is TRBJ2-2; D unresolved. The V and J ends lost 8 bases and 2 bases respectively, with 12 bases between them. The CDR3 spans 14 residues. Germline values: CDR1 SGHTA, CDR2 FQGNSA. The CDR3 region has the DNA TGTGCCAGCGAGAGCAGCCCCAACACCGGGGAGCTGTTTTTT. It encodes CASESSPNTGELFF.

The chain links TRBV20-1 to TRBJ2-1; TRBD2 aligns across 10 bases. From germline, CDR1 is DFQATT and CDR2 SNEGSKA (reference sequence). Germline trimming cut 5 bases from V and 6 bases from J; bases unmatched to any gene: 10. The CDR3 extends over 15 amino acids. CDR3 protein: CSAPRGAGGFNEQFF. The CDR3 DNA reads as TGCAGTGCTCCCCGCGGAGCGGGGGGGTTCAATGAGCAGTTCTTC.

The gene calls are TRBV4-3 and TRBJ2-3; unclear D gene. Trimming removed 4 bases at V and 6 bases at J, with 11 bases between. The CDR3 spans 13 residues. Germline V lookup: CDR1 LGHNA, CDR2 YSLEER. The CDR3: CASSLTSFDTQYF. CDR3 nucleotides: TGCGCCAGCAGCCTGACTTCTTTCGATACGCAGTATTTT.

This clonotype was picked up a small number of times. This sequence joins TRBV6-5 and TRBJ1-1; TRBD1 agrees at 12 bases. Germline V gene data show CDR1 as MNHEY and CDR2 as SVGAGI. The junction had 9 bases not matched to a gene; V was cut back by 0 bases and J by 13 bases. The CDR3 totals 15 residues. CDR3 coding DNA: TGTGCCAGCAGTTACTCACCGGGACAGGGGGCGGGGGGTTTCTTT. This translates into CASSYSPGQGAGGFF.

This clonotype has more than one count but fewer than ten. This chain uses TRBV12-3 or TRBV12-4 with TRBJ1-5; 9 nucleotides match TRBD1. The CDR3 covers 16 residues. V lost 6 bases, J lost 7 bases, and 13 bases stayed unmatched. Here the CDR3 reads CASSPRSGQGGQPQHF. The DNA of the CDR3 is TGTGCCAGCAGCCCGAGGTCGGGACAGGGAGGACAGCCCCAGCATTTT.

This clonotype appeared a few times. The J gene is TRBJ1-5, the V gene TRBV7-2, with a tentative D call TRBD1 (5 bases). The CDR3 is 15 residues long. Germline V gives CDR1 SGHTA, CDR2 FQGNSA. V was pared by 2 bases and J by 7 bases, with 15 bases between. CDR3 amino acids: CASSLSQGSGQPQHF. CDR3 nucleotides: TGTGCCAGCAGCTTATCTCAGGGATCCGGGCAGCCCCAGCATTTT.

This clonotype was counted between two and nine times. V usage is TRBV7-8 and J usage is TRBJ2-2; 13 bases fit TRBD2. The trim removed 5 bases at V and 5 bases at J, leaving 8 bases unmatched. This CDR3 region has 17 residues. Germline V CDR1 and CDR2: SGHVS, FQNEAQ. The CDR3 region has the DNA TGTGCCAGCAGCATCACTAGCGGGGGGGCCCGAACCGGGGAGCTGTTTTTT. It is translated as CASSITSGGARTGELFF.

The chain is built from TRBV15 and TRBJ2-2; TRBD1 aligns across 7 bases. In germline, CDR1 is LNHNV, CDR2 YYDKDF (reference sequence). J gave up 5 bases and V 1 base, and 10 bases lay outside the gene matches. The CDR3 runs 17 residues. CDR3 region: CATSRVFGQEKTGELFF. The CDR3 DNA reads TGTGCCACCAGCAGAGTCTTCGGACAGGAGAAAACCGGGGAGCTGTTTTTT.

The CDR3 DNA is TGTGCCACCAGCCCACCGGGGCGCGCCACCGGGGAGCTGTTTTTT. Translated: CATSPPGRATGELFF. The chain recombines TRBV15 with TRBJ2-2; the D gene could be TRBD1 or TRBD2 (5 bases each). CDR3 length: 15 amino acids. CDR1 is LNHNV and CDR2 is YYDKDF in the germline V gene (reference sequence). V gave up 5 bases and J gave up 4 bases, with 14 bases separating them.

In its sample, this clonotype was seen many times. The chain employs TRBV5-6 and TRBJ1-1; D not resolved. V was cut by 1 base and J by 2 bases, with 9 bases left in between. The CDR3 contains 14 residues. Per the germline V gene, CDR1 is SGHDT and CDR2 is YYEEEE. In nucleotides, the CDR3 is TGTGCCAGCAGCTTGACTGGGATAAACACTGAAGCTTTCTTT. Protein: CASSLTGINTEAFF.

CDR3 bases: TGTGCCAGCAGCAGTACAGGGTTCATCCTCTACGAGCAGTACTTC. This gives the protein CASSSTGFILYEQYF. The rearrangement uses TRBV5-6 and TRBJ2-7; tentative D call: TRBD1 (6 bases). The CDR3 has 15 residues. Germline assignment: CDR1 SGHDT and CDR2 YYEEEE. V was shortened by 4 bases and J by 3 bases, with 17 bases between the two germline ends.

The chain employs TRBV7-9 and TRBJ1-2, with D hard to call. V was clipped by 4 bases and J by 4 bases, with 13 bases between them. Per germline, CDR1 SEHNR and CDR2 FQNEAQ (reference sequence). The CDR3 length is 14 residues. The CDR3 sequence: CASSSSGEAYGYTF. CDR3 coding DNA: TGTGCCAGCAGCTCGTCCGGGGAAGCCTATGGCTACACCTTC.

This clonotype was recorded a few times. The chain carries TRBV28 and TRBJ1-1; D unclear. V lost 5 bases and J 11 bases, leaving 18 bases between the germline ends. This CDR3 spans 13 amino acids. Germline V CDR1 and CDR2: MDHEN, SYDVKM. CDR3 sequence: CASSPAGPLGAFF. The CDR3 region has the DNA TGTGCCAGCAGTCCAGCAGGACCTCTCGGGGCTTTCTTT.